This TCR beta chain was recovered during a study of cytomegalovirus exposure and HLA in healthy donors. The PCR contained 60 Vbeta and 13 Jbeta primers. Data came from immunoSEQ multiplex PCR; TCRdb stores just in-frame clones and leaves some out. The sample has 65,000 to 70,000 clones; around 76% are singletons. Germline CDR1 reads KGHSH; CDR2 reads LQKENI. This CDR3 comprises 14 residues. Germline trimming cut 6 bases from V and 7 bases from J; bases unmatched to any gene: 9. The count of this clone is one. No antigen is known for it. Study-wide results and caveats: With DRB1 most and HLA-C fewest, TCR association rates differed between HLA loci in a later analysis.

Sequencing was performed on PBMCs. This TCR came from a man in his fifties in good health and CMV-seronegative. V gene TRBV18 combines with J gene TRBJ1-5, with 7 positions matching TRBD1. In nucleotides, the CDR3 is TGTGCCAGCTCCCTCGGCACAGGGGAACAGCCCCAGCATTTT. Translated, it gives CASSLGTGEQPQHF. The full variable domain, its missing parts supplied by reference TRBV18 and TRBJ1-5, is NAGVMQNPRHLVRRRGQEARLRCSPMKGHSHVYWYRQLPEEGLKFMVYLQKENIIDESGMPKERFSAEFPKEGPSILRIQQVVRGDSAAYFCASSLGTGEQPQHFGDGTRLSIL.